The 8 T cell receptor beta chains in this list originate from one sample, sequenced in a study of breast tumors, draining lymph nodes, adjacent tissues. Axillary draining lymph nodes of breast cancer patients supplied the node samples. TCRdb passed the multiplex PCR reads through MiXCR, listing each CDR3 protein once. Here the sample spans about 200,000 distinct CDR3 sequences, approximately 30% being singletons. Sequenced material: axillary lymph node tissue. All receptors derive from a female donor with breast cancer. Some clones in this sample may be carry-over from other donors' samples.

The CDR3 sequence: CASSPRDGDQPQYF. DNA of the CDR3: TGTGCCAGCAGTCCTCGGGACGGAGATCAGCCCCAGTACTTC. The chain combines TRBV7-9 with TRBJ2-5; D tentatively reads TRBD1 or TRBD2 (5 bases each). This CDR3 has 14 residues. Germline-derived CDR1 and CDR2 are SEHNR and FQNEAQ (reference sequence). The germline V and J ends were trimmed by 6 bases and 9 bases, with 20 bases remaining between them.

In its sample, this clonotype was seen many times. The chain carries TRBV30 and TRBJ2-2, with D uncertain. The germline V gene has CDR1 GTSNPN and CDR2 SVGIG (reference sequence). Trimming shortened V by 5 bases and J by 3 bases, and 4 bases separated the two germline ends. CDR3 length equals 11 residues. The CDR3 nucleotides are TGTGCCTGGGGGGACACCGGGGAGCTGTTTTTT. Translating it yields CAWGDTGELFF.

The chain combines TRBV15 with TRBJ2-7, with 16 bases lining up with TRBD2. Trimming at V came to 1 base and at J to 6 bases, leaving 9 bases not matched to a gene. The germline V gene encodes CDR1 LNHNV and CDR2 YYDKDF (reference sequence). The CDR3 runs 18 residues. CDR3 region: CATSRGPGTSGGGFEQYF. CDR3 in DNA: TGTGCCACCAGCAGAGGCCCCGGGACTAGCGGGGGGGGCTTCGAGCAGTACTTC.

This clonotype was counted at least ten times. The V and J genes are TRBV9 and TRBJ2-1; weak D call: TRBD1 (7 bases). The CDR3 extends over 15 amino acids. The germline CDR1 and CDR2 sequences are SGDLS and YYNGEE. V lost 4 bases to trimming and J lost 6 bases, with 17 bases between them. The CDR3 region is CASSLAGGSLNEQFF. The CDR3, as DNA: TGTGCCAGCAGCCTTGCAGGGGGGAGCCTCAATGAGCAGTTCTTC.

The sample holds many counts of this clonotype. J is TRBJ2-7 and V is TRBV20-1; 11 bases line up with TRBD2. Germline V CDR1 and CDR2: DFQATT, SNEGSKA (reference sequence). V was clipped by 3 bases and J by 4 bases; unmatched bases: 8. This CDR3 has 15 residues. The CDR3 sequence: CSARGSSGRSYEQYF. The CDR3 DNA is TGCAGTGCTAGGGGCTCTAGCGGGAGGTCGTACGAGCAGTACTTC.

As to this clonotype: One junction end does not reproduce the germline sequence, and a read error may be involved. V usage is TRBV4-2 and J usage is TRBJ1-4, with TRBD1 as a possible D gene (5 bases). This CDR3 comprises 14 residues. Looked up from germline, CDR1 is LGHNA and CDR2 is YNFKEQ. The CDR3 DNA follows: TGTGTCAGCAGCTCCCCGGGGGTTGGCGAAAAACTGTTTTTT. It codes for CVSSSPGVGEKLFF.

The genes are TRBV11-2 and TRBJ2-2; 8 bases line up with TRBD2. This CDR3 has 16 amino acids. Losses at the gene ends were 3 bases for V and 4 bases for J; bases not matched to a gene: 7. The V gene's germline CDR1 is SGHAT and CDR2 FQNNGV. The CDR3 nucleotides are TGTGCCAGCAGCTTGGTCAGCGGGAGTGGCACCGGGGAGCTGTTTTTT. This translates into CASSLVSGSGTGELFF.

The chain links TRBV7-4 to TRBJ2-6; tentatively, D is TRBD1 (6 bases). Germline values: CDR1 SGHVT, CDR2 SQSDAQ. Deletions cut 1 base from V and 0 bases from J, with 13 bases between. The CDR3 covers 18 residues. CDR3 sequence reads: CASSLERRDTSGANVLTF. In DNA, the CDR3 is TGTGCCAGCAGCTTAGAACGTAGGGACACCTCTGGGGCCAACGTCCTGACTTTC.